This T cell receptor beta chain emerged from a study of CD8 T cells in Susac syndrome (dated by TCRdb to the late 2010s). Notes on the research overall: Among the Susac syndrome patients who were sequenced, clinically active disease was present in about 6 and clinical remission was observed in about eight. At the time of blood withdrawal, Susac syndrome patients were either therapy-naive, taking corticosteroids (with some also receiving IVIg), or on IVIg alone. Repertoire sequencing was used to test whether CD8+ T cell activation and differentiation in Susac syndrome was antigen driven. The clonality of the CD8+ T cell repertoire was compared across more than 9 healthy donors, some 14 Susac syndrome patients and around 16 multiple sclerosis patients.

From the cysteine through the phenylalanine, the CDR3 covers 13 amino acids. Only the CDR3 portion is preserved as DNA: 39 bases, with reading frame beginning at the first base. At the junction V is shortened by 4 bases and J by 0 bases, with 3 bases in between. From the germline V gene (reference sequence), CDR1 is MNHEY and CDR2 is SMNVEV. Here is what the overall study found, with its caveats: Clonal expansion was observed in Susac syndrome CD8+ repertoires, with the highest expansion in CD8+ TEMRA cells and greater expansion in clinically active than in remitting patients. The study acknowledged that relatively few individuals were included in the TCR sequencing and HLA analysis. In the total CD8+ and CD8+ TEMRA repertoires, approximately 16 and five Susac-specific public clones, respectively, were identified.

In regard to this clonotype: Its cognate antigen has yet to be identified. No much larger clone exists at a distance of one base, and base qualities are not known.

RNA was extracted using the RNeasy kit, and about 0.45 to 1 ug of the RNA was reverse transcribed with random hexamers. TCR beta CDR3 regions were amplified with the immunoSEQ multiplex PCR assay covering 54 Vbeta and 13 Jbeta segments. PCR amplification bias was corrected using a synthetic template baseline for primer optimization and computational correction. Per the authors' processing: Reads were annotated to V, D and J genes per IMGT and analyzed with immunoSEQ Analyzer, keeping only productive sequences. Clonality was calculated as one minus the Shannon entropy normalized by log2 of the number of productive unique sequences. For each patient and control, public and private clones were evaluated within the 100 most prevalent clones. Susac-specific clones were defined as absent from healthy and MS cohorts, about 1,100 published viral clones and other ImmuneACCESS disease sequences. Through fastp at Q25 and MiXCR, TCRdb rebuilt clones from the public reads, retaining in-frame beta chains. For every CDR3 protein sequence, its rows merge into one entry that carries the most common genes and DNA. The authors' filters were not applied to this entry. The sample includes around 95,000 distinct CDR3 sequences, with 95% observed a single time. The leading ten clones occupy less than 0.35% of the sample.

Peripheral blood CD8+ and CD4+ T cells from healthy donors, Susac syndrome patients and multiple sclerosis patients were profiled by high-throughput TCR beta sequencing. Susac syndrome patients met recently defined diagnostic criteria for definite or probable disease. Bulk CD8+ and CD4+ T cells were purified by magnetic negative isolation, whereas CD8+ TEMRA cells were enriched by FACS. Blood was drawn into EDTA tubes, processed within 24 hours, and PBMCs were isolated by density gradient centrifugation. PBMCs intended for TCR sequencing were frozen in liquid nitrogen and were later thawed in a 37 degrees C water bath. A purity of at least 90% was achieved for sorted or isolated CD4+, CD8+ and CD8+ TEMRA cells.

The sequence joins TRBV27 to TRBJ2-2, with no confident D gene call. The TCR comes from a human donor with Susac syndrome. Material for sequencing was CD8+ T cells from PBMCs. The DNA sequence is given as TGTGCCAGCAGTTCAGCGAACACCGGGGAGCTGTTTTTT. Its protein product is CASSSANTGELFF.